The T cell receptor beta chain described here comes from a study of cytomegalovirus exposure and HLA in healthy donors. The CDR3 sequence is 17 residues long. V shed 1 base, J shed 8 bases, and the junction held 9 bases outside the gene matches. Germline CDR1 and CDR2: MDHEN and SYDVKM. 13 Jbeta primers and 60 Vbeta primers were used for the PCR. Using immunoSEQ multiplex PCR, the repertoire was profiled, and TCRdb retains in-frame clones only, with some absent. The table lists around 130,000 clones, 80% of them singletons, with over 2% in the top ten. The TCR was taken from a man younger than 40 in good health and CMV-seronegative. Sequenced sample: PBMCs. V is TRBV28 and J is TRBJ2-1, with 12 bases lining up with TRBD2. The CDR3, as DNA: TGTGCCAGCAGTTTATCCCCGCTAGCGGGAGGGATCGATGAGCAGTTCTTC. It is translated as CASSLSPLAGGIDEQFF.